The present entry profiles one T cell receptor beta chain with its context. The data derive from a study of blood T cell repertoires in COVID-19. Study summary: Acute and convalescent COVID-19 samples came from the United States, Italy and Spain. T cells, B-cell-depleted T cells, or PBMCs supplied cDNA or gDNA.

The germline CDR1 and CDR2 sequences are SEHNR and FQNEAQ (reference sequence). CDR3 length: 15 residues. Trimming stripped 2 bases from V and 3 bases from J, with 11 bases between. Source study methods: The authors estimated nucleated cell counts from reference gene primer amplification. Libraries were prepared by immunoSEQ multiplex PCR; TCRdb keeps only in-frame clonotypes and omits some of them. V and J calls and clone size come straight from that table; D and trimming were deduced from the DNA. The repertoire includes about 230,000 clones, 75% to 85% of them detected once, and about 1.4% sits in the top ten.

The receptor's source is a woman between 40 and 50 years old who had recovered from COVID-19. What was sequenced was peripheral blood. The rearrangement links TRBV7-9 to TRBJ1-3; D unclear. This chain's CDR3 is CASSLLSGFGNTIYF. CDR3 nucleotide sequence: TGTGCCAGCAGCTTACTGTCCGGGTTTGGAAACACCATATATTTT.